The clone carrying this T cell receptor (beta chain) came up a few times. Antigen unknown. This entry comes from a study of PD-1 blockade in classical Hodgkin lymphoma. On the study more broadly: Nivolumab was given intravenously to patients at 3 mg/kg every 2 weeks. Study observations and caveats: TCR diversity rose significantly by C4D1 in CD4+ but not CD8+ cells.

Clones were read by immunoSEQ multiplex PCR, and TCRdb kept only the in-frame ones, dropping some. The profile covers about 44,000 clones, with roughly 65% appearing a single time and 3.1% taken by the ten largest. The time point here: cycle 4 day 1 (C4D1), after less than seven weeks of nivolumab. Brentuximab vedotin exposure varied, and every patient relapsed after autologous stem cell transplantation. Relapsed/refractory classical Hodgkin lymphoma patients had complete, partial or progressive responses. Germline assignment: CDR1 SGDLS and CDR2 YYNGEE. The ends were cut back, 0 bases at V and 2 bases at J, with 9 bases in the middle. The CDR3 runs to 15 residues.

The chain is built from TRBV9 and TRBJ1-3; D call uncertain. The sample here was peripheral blood mononuclear cells (PBMCs), taken before the fourth cycle of nivolumab. The sequence was collected from a human donor with classical Hodgkin lymphoma. This CDR3 is CASSVDGVPGNTIYF. CDR3 in DNA: TGTGCCAGCAGCGTAGATGGGGTTCCTGGAAACACCATATATTTT.